This T cell receptor (beta chain) comes out of a study of chronic HIV infection and antiretroviral therapy. The germline V gene encodes CDR1 ENHRY and CDR2 SYGVKD. There are 14 residues in the CDR3. V was clipped by 6 bases and J by 0 bases, with 12 bases between them. This clonotype was found a few times. Each CDR3 protein is one row after TCRdb ran MiXCR on the 5' RACE reads. This table holds about 31,000 distinct CDR3 sequences, under 9.5% found once. Material for sequencing was peripheral blood. This sequence was found in an adult who had HIV and had not received antiretroviral therapy, or was an uninfected healthy control (not recorded which). J is TRBJ2-7 and V is TRBV10-3; no firm D call. This chain's CDR3 is CAIRVGVSSYEQYF. CDR3 DNA sequence: TGTGCCATCAGAGTTGGCGTAAGCTCCTACGAGCAGTACTTC.